These 30 T cell receptor beta chains were all obtained from the same sample, sequenced in a study of cytomegalovirus exposure and HLA in healthy donors. The study ran its PCR with 60 Vbeta and 13 Jbeta primers. Clones were read by immunoSEQ multiplex PCR, and TCRdb kept only the in-frame ones, dropping some. The sample yields approximately 110,000 clones, around 80% seen once. Sequences were obtained from PBMCs. The receptors derive from a woman in her sixties in good health and CMV-seropositive.

The chain joins TRBV30 to TRBJ1-1; D gene ambiguous. From germline, CDR1 is GTSNPN and CDR2 SVGIG (reference sequence). The CDR3 is 14 amino acids. The V gene lost 0 bases and the J gene lost 1 base, with 9 bases spanning the gap. CDR3 sequence: CAWSVTAANTEAFF. Written as DNA, the CDR3 is TGTGCCTGGAGTGTAACAGCCGCGAACACTGAAGCTTTCTTT.

The chain combines TRBV5-6 with TRBJ2-4; D is uncertain. Trimming took 0 bases from V and 7 from J, leaving 5 bases between them. The CDR3 length is 12 residues. Per the germline V gene, CDR1 is SGHDT and CDR2 is YYEEEE. CDR3 coding DNA: TGTGCCAGCAGCTTGGACGGGAACATTCAGTACTTC. Its translation is CASSLDGNIQYF.

This clone turned up a few times. The chain employs TRBV11-2 and TRBJ2-3; no clear D. The V gene's germline CDR1 is SGHAT and CDR2 FQNNGV. The length of the CDR3 is 12 residues. V was pared by 5 bases and J by 2 bases, with 5 bases between. CDR3 sequence: CASSLYTDTQYF. In DNA form, the CDR3 reads TGTGCCAGCAGCCTTTACACAGATACGCAGTATTTT.

This clone was seen a few times. The chain links TRBV30 to TRBJ1-1, with unresolved D. V dropped 3 bases and J dropped 12 bases, with 17 bases sitting between them. Germline CDR1 reads GTSNPN; CDR2 reads SVGIG (reference sequence). This CDR3 spans 12 amino acids. The DNA for the CDR3 is TGTGCCTGGAGCCCTCAAACTGGGAGATCTTTCTTT. Encoded protein: CAWSPQTGRSFF.

In its sample, this clone was seen once. In DNA form, the CDR3 reads TGTGCCAGCAGCCAACCCGGGACAACATACAACGAGCAGTACTTC. Translation: CASSQPGTTYNEQYF. The chain uses TRBV4-2 and TRBJ2-7; possible D gene TRBD1, 6 bases. The CDR3 extends over 15 amino acids. The V end lost 2 bases, the J end lost 5 bases, and 16 bases lay between the germline ends. Germline values: CDR1 LGHNA, CDR2 YNFKEQ.

This clone was seen a few times. This chain uses TRBV19 with TRBJ2-7; D might be TRBD1 (6 bases). This CDR3 comprises 16 residues. The V gene lost 3 bases and the J gene lost 7 bases, with 22 bases spanning the gap. Germline loops: CDR1 LNHDA, CDR2 SQIVND (reference sequence). CDR3 protein: CASSILASRQAGEQYF. For the CDR3, the DNA is TGTGCCAGTAGTATCCTCGCCTCCCGACAGGCTGGGGAGCAGTACTTC. The variable domain in full, completed from reference TRBV19 and TRBJ2-7, reads DGGITQSPKYLFRKEGQNVTLSCEQNLNHDAMYWYRQDPGQGLRLIYYSQIVNDFQKGDIAEGYSVSREKKESFPLTVTSAQKNPTAFYLCASSILASRQAGEQYFGPGTRLTVT.

This clone was seen a single time. This CDR3 is CASSRRGPGETQYF. CDR3 coding DNA: TGTGCCAGCAGCCGGAGGGGGCCGGGGGAGACCCAGTACTTC. The chain uses TRBV7-3 and TRBJ2-5, with a possible D match to TRBD1 (7 bases). CDR3 length: 14 amino acids. Trimming left V 5 bases short and J 5 bases short, with 15 bases between. From germline, CDR1 is SGHTA and CDR2 FQGTGA.

This chain joins TRBV5-1 and TRBJ2-1; D is unclear. Looked up from germline, CDR1 is SGHRS and CDR2 is YFSETQ. V dropped 0 bases and J dropped 6 bases, with 4 bases sitting between them. This CDR3 region has 12 residues. The CDR3 nucleotides are TGCGCCAGCAGCTTGGACAGCAATGAGCAGTTCTTC. It specifies CASSLDSNEQFF. Drawing the rest from reference TRBV5-1 and TRBJ2-1, the complete variable domain is KAGVTQTPRYLIKTRGQQVTLSCSPISGHRSVSWYQQTPGQGLQFLFEYFSETQRNKGNFPGRFSGRQFSNSRSEMNVSTLELGDSALYLCASSLDSNEQFFGPGTRLTVL.

The V and J genes are TRBV7-8 and TRBJ2-7; D unclear. Germline V lookup: CDR1 SGHVS, CDR2 FQNEAQ. CDR3 size: 14 residues. Trimming pared 2 bases from V and 3 bases from J, leaving 11 bases between. CDR3 region: CASSLQATYYEQYF. DNA for the CDR3: TGTGCCAGCAGCTTACAGGCGACCTACTACGAGCAGTACTTC.

V is TRBV19 and J is TRBJ2-3, with D tentatively TRBD2 (5 bases). V dropped 6 bases and J dropped 5 bases, with 12 bases sitting between them. CDR3 length equals 13 residues. From germline, CDR1 is LNHDA and CDR2 SQIVND (reference sequence). Written as DNA, the CDR3 is TGTGCCAGTAGAATACCAGGACTAGATACGCAGTATTTT. Protein sequence: CASRIPGLDTQYF.

The chain combines TRBV5-6 with TRBJ2-7; D perhaps matches TRBD2 (5 bases). Germline lookup yields CDR1 SGHDT and CDR2 YYEEEE. V lost 1 base to trimming and J lost 12 bases, with 20 bases between them. This CDR3 contains 14 residues. The CDR3 DNA sequence: TGTGCCAGCAGCTTGTTACGGGAAGTCCTAATCCCGTACTTC. Amino acids: CASSLLREVLIPYF.

This clone was seen only once. The V and J genes are TRBV7-2 and TRBJ2-5, with 7 nucleotides matching TRBD2. CDR1 and CDR2 from the germline V gene are SGHTA and FQGNSA. The CDR3 totals 13 residues. V lost 8 bases, J lost 0 bases, and 3 bases stayed unmatched. In nucleotides, the CDR3 is TGTGCCAGCTTGGGAGGGTACCAAGAGACCCAGTACTTC. Translation gives CASLGGYQETQYF.

This chain connects TRBV7-2 to TRBJ1-1, with D tentatively TRBD1 (5 bases). The CDR3 is 15 amino acids. V lost 1 base, J lost 1 base, and 10 bases lay in between. The V gene's germline CDR1 is SGHTA and CDR2 FQGNSA. CDR3 DNA: TGTGCCAGCAGCTTAGGGGGGGTTCCGAACACTGAAGCTTTCTTT. It yields the protein CASSLGGVPNTEAFF.

The chain couples TRBV2 to TRBJ1-2; the match to TRBD1 covers 7 bases. The CDR3 contains 16 residues. V was clipped by 0 bases and J by 1 base; unmatched bases: 5. Germline lookup yields CDR1 SNHLY and CDR2 FYNNEI. The CDR3 is CASSEARQGVNYGYTF. The CDR3, as DNA: TGTGCCAGCAGTGAAGCCCGACAGGGAGTTAACTATGGCTACACCTTC.

This chain connects TRBV7-2 to TRBJ2-1; 12 positions agree with TRBD2. V was pared by 3 bases and J by 9 bases, with 6 bases of the junction left unmatched. The CDR3 extends over 15 amino acids. The germline CDR1 and CDR2 sequences are SGHTA and FQGNSA. The CDR3 loop reads CASSFSSGRAGEQFF. The CDR3 nucleotides read TGTGCCAGCAGCTTTTCTAGCGGGAGGGCCGGTGAGCAGTTCTTC.

The chain is built from TRBV6-1 and TRBJ2-7; the match to TRBD2 covers 8 bases. Germline CDR1 MNHNS, CDR2 SASEGT. V gave up 1 base and J gave up 6 bases; unmatched junction bases: 2. The CDR3 contains 13 residues. CDR3 protein: CASSEGTSIEQYF. In DNA, the CDR3 is TGTGCCAGCAGTGAAGGGACTAGCATCGAGCAGTACTTC.

V is TRBV7-9 and J is TRBJ1-1; tentatively, D is TRBD1 (6 bases). Trimming removed 5 bases from V and 1 base from J, with 8 bases in between. Germline CDR1 SEHNR, CDR2 FQNEAQ (reference sequence). The CDR3 consists of 13 residues. The CDR3 spells CASSQQGNTEAFF. The CDR3 nucleotides are TGTGCCAGCAGCCAACAGGGGAACACTGAAGCTTTCTTT.

This chain links TRBV4-2 with TRBJ2-5; 8 bases are shared with TRBD1. This CDR3 contains 15 residues. V was pared by 0 bases and J by 5 bases, with 5 bases of the junction left unmatched. Germline V gene lookup returns CDR1 LGHNA and CDR2 YNFKEQ. CDR3 nucleotides: TGTGCCAGCAGCCAAGACAGGGGGCGCGGGGAGACCCAGTACTTC. Its protein is CASSQDRGRGETQYF.

The V gene is TRBV6-5, the J gene TRBJ2-1, with TRBD2 as a possible D gene (5 bases). The germline CDR1 and CDR2 sequences are MNHEY and SVGAGI. This CDR3 region has 15 residues. Trimming stripped 2 bases from V and 2 bases from J, with 10 bases between. This CDR3 is CASSYAEVPYNEQFF. The CDR3 DNA sequence: TGTGCCAGCAGTTACGCGGAGGTGCCCTACAATGAGCAGTTCTTC.

This clone appeared a single time. The rearrangement joins TRBV6-5 to TRBJ2-1; D unclear. Looked up from germline, CDR1 is MNHEY and CDR2 is SVGAGI. Trimming took off 0 bases at V and 7 bases at J, with 13 bases between the two ends. This CDR3 is 15 amino acids long. CDR3 protein: CASSYSNVQDNEQFF. The CDR3 DNA reads as TGTGCCAGCAGTTACTCGAATGTTCAGGATAATGAGCAGTTCTTC.

The V call is TRBV27, the J call TRBJ1-4; 9 positions match TRBD1. Looked up from germline, CDR1 is MNHEY and CDR2 is SMNVEV (reference sequence). This CDR3 is 16 amino acids long. The junction had 10 bases not matched to a gene; V was cut back by 5 bases and J by 6 bases. The CDR3, as DNA: TGTGCCAGCAGTCCTATCGCACAGGGGGCCGATGAAAAACTGTTTTTT. Translating gives CASSPIAQGADEKLFF. The full variable domain, rest sourced from reference TRBV27 and TRBJ1-4, is EAQVTQNPRYLITVTGKKLTVTCSQNMNHEYMSWYRQDPGLGLRQIYYSMNVEVTDKGDVPEGYKVSRKEKRNFPLILESPSPNQTSLYFCASSPIAQGADEKLFFGSGTQLSVL.

In this sample, this clone turned up a few times. The V gene is TRBV4-1, the J gene TRBJ1-5, with no clear D. With 4 bases removed from V and 7 bases from J, the gap between germline ends came to 14 bases. Looked up from germline, CDR1 is MGHRA and CDR2 is YSYEKL. This CDR3 comprises 14 residues. CDR3 region: CASSPGSTLQPQHF. DNA for the CDR3: TGCGCCAGCAGCCCGGGGAGTACACTCCAGCCCCAGCATTTT.

The chain combines TRBV19 with TRBJ2-7, with 7 bases aligning to TRBD2. CDR1 LNHDA and CDR2 SQIVND come from the germline V gene (reference sequence). Trimming cost V 6 bases and J 4 bases; bases outside gene matches: 6. The CDR3 is made up of 13 amino acids. The CDR3 is CASRAGNTYEQYF. The CDR3 DNA reads as TGTGCCAGTAGAGCGGGAAACACATACGAGCAGTACTTC. Full variable domain (outside the CDR3, taken from reference TRBV19 and TRBJ2-7): DGGITQSPKYLFRKEGQNVTLSCEQNLNHDAMYWYRQDPGQGLRLIYYSQIVNDFQKGDIAEGYSVSREKKESFPLTVTSAQKNPTAFYLCASRAGNTYEQYFGPGTRLTVT.

Of note for this clone: Germline is not matched at one junction end, which may reflect a read error. This sequence joins TRBV11-2 and TRBJ1-5; D is ambiguous. The CDR3 runs 13 residues. Germline assignment: CDR1 SGHAT and CDR2 FQNNGV. The CDR3 region is CASSLAGGQPRHF. The DNA for the CDR3 is TGTGCCAGCAGCTTAGCGGGAGGGCAGCCCCGGCATTTT.

The chain employs TRBV15 and TRBJ2-3, with 9 bases identical to TRBD1. CDR1 is LNHNV and CDR2 is YYDKDF in the germline V gene (reference sequence). This CDR3 spans 15 amino acids. V shed 3 bases and J 6 bases; nucleotides not matched to a gene: 7. For the CDR3, the DNA is TGTGCCACCAGCAGCATGGGACAGGGTTTGGATACGCAGTATTTT. Protein: CATSSMGQGLDTQYF.

The CDR3 reads CASSVQGGNEKLFF. CDR3 nucleotide sequence: TGTGCCAGCAGCGTCCAGGGGGGTAATGAAAAACTGTTTTTT. The chain links TRBV9 to TRBJ1-4; 7 positions match TRBD1. The germline gives CDR1 SGDLS, CDR2 YYNGEE. This CDR3 contains 14 residues. V gave up 2 bases and J gave up 4 bases; unmatched junction bases: 2.

The V call is TRBV7-9, the J call TRBJ1-2; D is undetermined. CDR1 is SEHNR, CDR2 FQNEAQ, per germline (reference sequence). The CDR3 totals 17 residues. Trimming left V 4 bases short and J 3 bases short, with 21 bases between. The CDR3 coding sequence is TGTGCCAGCAGCTCTTGGCCGGGGTCCCCCCTGGACTATGGCTACACCTTC. Protein: CASSSWPGSPLDYGYTF.

In its sample, this clone was seen once. This chain links TRBV10-3 with TRBJ2-7, with 13 bases lining up with TRBD2. Germline CDR1 and CDR2: ENHRY and SYGVKD. V shed 4 bases and J 5 bases; nucleotides not matched to a gene: 8. This CDR3 contains 16 residues. CDR3 nucleotides: TGTGCCATCAGTGGTAGGACTAGCGGGAGTAATAACGAGCAGTACTTC. Translation: CAISGRTSGSNNEQYF.

J is TRBJ2-2 and V is TRBV7-6, with 8 bases lining up with TRBD2. Germline CDR1 reads SGHVS; CDR2 reads FNYEAQ. The CDR3 is made up of 13 amino acids. V shed 9 bases and J 5 bases; nucleotides not matched to a gene: 5. In nucleotides, the CDR3 is TGTGCCAGTGGGACTAGGCTGACCGGGGAGCTGTTTTTT. Translation: CASGTRLTGELFF.

This clone was observed once. The V call is TRBV11-3, the J call TRBJ1-3, with D unclear. The CDR3 is made up of 15 amino acids. With 1 base removed from V and 0 bases from J, the gap between germline ends came to 7 bases. Germline V gene sequence: CDR1 SGHNT, CDR2 YENEEA. In DNA form, the CDR3 reads TGTGCCAGCAGCTTAGGACTGAACTCTGGAAACACCATATATTTT. Translating gives CASSLGLNSGNTIYF.